This T cell receptor beta chain was profiled in a study of CD8+ T cells in alopecia areata. The germline gives CDR1 SEHNR, CDR2 FQNEAQ (reference sequence). This CDR3 has 12 amino acids. V dropped 4 bases and J dropped 5 bases, with 9 bases sitting between them. Study conclusions and caveats: Expanded CD8+ clones among the top 100, as well as scalp clonality, were significantly decreased by tofacitinib.

The treatment: oral pan-JAK inhibitor, 5-10 mg twice daily. Notes on this clone: Its target is unknown.

Extracted RNA was reverse transcribed into cDNA, the sequencing template. TCRdb's table, derived via immunoSEQ multiplex PCR, lists solely in-frame clones and lacks some. This sample yields about 110,000 clones, of which 65% to 85% are seen a single time; under 25% belongs to the top ten. The sequence was obtained from a human donor with alopecia areata. The sequencing used CD8+ T cells sorted from blood, collected at week 24, from a patient treated with tofacitinib. The gene calls are TRBV7-9 and TRBJ2-7; no clear D. DNA for the CDR3: TGTGCCAGCAGCTATCGGCCCAACGAGCAGTACTTC. Translating it yields CASSYRPNEQYF.